The present T cell receptor (beta chain) was sequenced within a study of identical twins. At least ten counts were recorded for this clonotype. Its target is not known. Using its own MiXCR run on the 5' RACE reads, TCRdb lists one record per CDR3 protein. The sample has around 470,000 distinct CDR3 sequences, approximately 14% seen once. Whole-study results and caveats: The presence of invariant MAIT and iNKT cells could partly confound analyses of zero-insertion sequences.

These records were also assigned to another study, of yellow fever vaccine responses in identical twins. That investigation notes: Reportedly, the response of twins' T cells to the vaccine seemed partly convergent, partly personalized.

The TCR originated in a woman younger than 30 in good health. The sample taken for sequencing was CD4+ T cells sorted from blood.

CDR3 sequence (DNA): TGCAGTGCTAGGGAGAACACTGAAGCTTTCTTT. Residues: CSARENTEAFF. The rearrangement uses TRBV20-1 and TRBJ1-1; D is unclear. This CDR3 has 11 amino acids. Trimming took 3 bases from V and 1 from J, leaving 3 bases between them. Looked up from germline, CDR1 is DFQATT and CDR2 is SNEGSKA (reference sequence).